This T cell receptor beta chain was obtained from a study of shared clonotypes between healthy human individuals (dated by TCRdb to the early 2020s). Describing the broader study: The cohort included three men and a couple of women between 18 and 49 years of age. For each donor, three plates each were used for CD4 naive and CD4 memory, two plates were used for CD8 naive, and one plate was used for CD8 memory. Blood TCR repertoires of about 5 healthy adults were deeply sequenced to estimate repertoire size and the extent of clonotype sharing between individuals. Different laboratories and diverse techniques were used to prepare libraries and sequence TCR repertoires, to increase sequencing depth and limit assay-specific biases. Leukapheresis yielded between about 0.85 and 10 billion PBMCs per donor.

In the case of this clone: The target of this receptor is not known. Within one base of it there is no much larger clone, and no base qualities were kept.

The CDR3 runs 15 residues from the cysteine to the phenylalanine. The read is trimmed to its CDR3 DNA, 45 bases read in frame from base 1. Sequences SQVTM (CDR1) and ANQGSEA (CDR2) are obtained from the germline V gene. The V end loses 0 bases and the J end loses 3 bases, and a stretch of 12 bases separates them. Using the deep immunoSEQ assay, multiplex PCR amplified TCR CDR3 regions from genomic DNA. Extracted genomic DNA from each cell subset was distributed evenly across all wells of several immunoSEQ 96-well plates, and each plate was treated as a replicate. Each replicate PCR for sorted subsets received about 180 ng genomic DNA, equal to 28,000 or so T cell genomes. Purified libraries were quantified with a Qubit 3.0 fluorometer, sized on a Bioanalyzer 2100, and re-quantified with the KAPA Library Quantification kit. A separate single-read 150-cycle Illumina NextSeq 550 flow cell was used to sequence each immunoSEQ 96-well plate. As for the authors' bioinformatics: Because the immunoSEQ output held only junctional sequences and lacked quality scores, the filtering could not match the filtering applied to full-length reads. To assign V/J genes and CDR3, sequences were annotated against IMGT germline references using PyIR, a Python wrapper for IgBLAST v1.9. Reads were filtered out if the reads had weak V/J assignments (E-value above 1e-6), no CDR3, stop codons, out-of-frame junctions, or ambiguous translated residues. V3J clonotypes were defined as sequences sharing the same inferred V gene, J gene, and CDR3 amino acid sequence. The percentage overlap between two repertoires was calculated by dividing the number of shared unique clonotypes by the size of the smaller repertoire. Richness of each repertoire was evaluated using RTK rarefaction, the Chao1 estimator, and Recon v2.1 estimates of unobserved clonotypes. Generation probabilities for all TCRbeta clonotypes obtained by the gDNA method from a handful of donors were computed using OLGA. The clones in this table, taken by TCRdb from immuneACCESS, are in-frame only. Not every clone is retained; where verified, under half of the shortfall comes from an unresolved V gene, and the cause of the rest is unknown. From that table come the V and J calls and clone size; the DNA was used to work out D and trimming. Present in this sample are about 1.1 million clones, approximately 80% of which were seen just once. The ten top clones hold roughly 0.82% of the sample.

Results the study describes overall, beyond this receptor: The genetic and exposure-history diversity represented was limited by the small number of donors. Only blood was sampled, and tissue TCR repertoires likely differ from those in blood. Based on pairwise subsampling, the degree of clonotype sharing among donors was expected to be affected by sequencing depth. Naive subsets generally had larger estimated clonotype richness than memory subsets did. When several donors were compared, the shared fraction of clonotypes was approximately 5% for naive CD4, 3.5% for naive CD8, more than 2% for memory CD4, and 0.4% for memory CD8. Incomplete sequencing was indicated by rarefaction of sorted-subset datasets, despite the large sequencing depth. Clonotypes shared by all four sorted-subset donors showed higher generation probabilities than non-shared clonotypes.

Donors were healthy HIV-negative adults with no recently reported acute infections or vaccinations. Only Caucasian adults living in Nashville, Tennessee, USA were represented among the donors. Magnetic negative selection was used to enrich CD4+ T cells, after which naive cells were positively selected on CD45RA and the negative fraction became the memory subset. Blood was obtained by leukapheresis, after which PBMCs were separated by Ficoll-Histopaque density gradient centrifugation and cryopreserved in liquid nitrogen vapor phase. Analytical flow cytometry was used to check the purity and quantity of every magnetically sorted T cell population. From each sorted fraction, genomic DNA was isolated and quantified by UV absorbance on a Nanodrop 2000c.

The V and J segments used are TRBV29-1 and TRBJ1-3; the D gene is perhaps TRBD1, on 5 matching bases. The sample comprised memory CD4+ T cells from PBMCs. The sample's cell subset or site label, in plain terms: CD45RA-negative fraction. The source of this sequence is a man aged 18 to 30 in good health. Some clones in this sample may be carry-over from other donors' samples. The encoded CDR3 is CSVEDRKGLGNTIYF. The bases read TGCAGCGTTGAAGATCGGAAGGGGCTTGGAAACACCATATATTTT.